The 25 T cell receptor beta chains presented below share a single source sample, sequenced in a study of cytomegalovirus exposure and HLA in healthy donors. 13 Jbeta primers and 60 Vbeta primers were used for the PCR. The method was immunoSEQ multiplex PCR; TCRdb's version includes in-frame clones alone and lacks a portion of them. This table has about 130,000 clones, 81% appearing once. The sample consisted of PBMCs. Source of these receptors: a woman aged 35 to 49 in good health and CMV-seropositive.

V usage is TRBV11-2 and J usage is TRBJ1-4; D perhaps matches TRBD1 (5 bases). V was pared by 1 base and J by 7 bases, with 10 bases between. The CDR3 runs to 14 residues. Germline assignment: CDR1 SGHAT and CDR2 FQNNGV. CDR3 region: CASSLGGTGEKLFF. The CDR3, as DNA: TGTGCCAGCAGCTTAGGGGGGACTGGTGAAAAACTGTTTTTT. Drawing the rest from reference TRBV11-2 and TRBJ1-4, the complete variable domain is EAGVAQSPRYKIIEKRQSVAFWCNPISGHATLYWYQQILGQGPKLLIQFQNNGVVDDSQLPKDRFSAERLKGVDSTLKIQPAKLEDSAVYLCASSLGGTGEKLFFGSGTQLSVL.

In its sample, this clone was seen a few times. This chain uses TRBV10-3 with TRBJ2-3; D remains ambiguous. Between the trimmed V and J ends, which lost 2 bases and 6 bases, there was a span of 3 bases. Germline V gene sequence: CDR1 ENHRY, CDR2 SYGVKD. The CDR3 extends over 11 amino acids. This CDR3 is CAISETDTQYF. The CDR3 nucleotides are TGTGCCATCAGTGAGACTGATACGCAGTATTTT.

This clone was recorded once. The chain carries TRBV11-1 and TRBJ1-2, with 7 bases fitting TRBD1. CDR1 SGHAT and CDR2 FQDESV come from the germline V gene (reference sequence). The CDR3 contains 14 residues. The trim removed 7 bases at V and 8 bases at J, leaving 13 bases unmatched. CDR3: CASTAPKGAGGYTF. The CDR3 coding sequence is TGTGCCAGCACCGCTCCTAAGGGGGCTGGGGGCTACACCTTC.

In this sample, this clone turned up a few times. The V and J genes are TRBV4-1 and TRBJ2-7; weak D call: TRBD2 (6 bases). The V and J ends lost 4 bases and 2 bases respectively, with 18 bases between them. CDR1 is MGHRA and CDR2 is YSYEKL in the germline V gene. This CDR3 region has 16 residues. The CDR3: CASSPARTIKAYEQYF. The CDR3 region has the DNA TGCGCCAGCAGCCCTGCCAGGACTATCAAGGCCTACGAGCAGTACTTC.

In this sample, this clone turned up a few times. The chain recombines TRBV27 with TRBJ1-1; D gene unclear. This CDR3 is 13 amino acids long. V was pared by 2 bases and J by 4 bases, with 8 bases between. CDR1 MNHEY and CDR2 SMNVEV come from the germline V gene (reference sequence). The CDR3 protein is CASSLMAGTEAFF. CDR3 in DNA: TGTGCCAGCAGTTTAATGGCGGGCACTGAAGCTTTCTTT.

Turning to this clone: An end of the junction differs from the germline gene, which may be a read error. The chain carries TRBV19 and TRBJ2-2; D is uncertain. Germline CDR1 LNHDA, CDR2 SQIVND (reference sequence). This CDR3 has 16 residues. The CDR3: CASNRTEVPNTGELFF. The DNA for the CDR3 is TGTGCTAGTAATCGAACAGAAGTTCCGAACACCGGGGAGCTGTTTTTT.

This clone counts as medium-sized (0.01 to 0.1%). The chain is built from TRBV2 and TRBJ2-7, with D possibly being TRBD1 (6 bases). V was cut by 6 bases and J by 7 bases, with 25 bases left in between. The CDR3 consists of 16 residues. Germline lookup yields CDR1 SNHLY and CDR2 FYNNEI. In DNA, the CDR3 is TGTGCCAGCAGCGGGACATTATCGGGATTTTCGGGTGAGCAGTACTTC. This sequence encodes CASSGTLSGFSGEQYF.

With respect to this clone: Other DNA sequences in this specimen translate into the identical CDR3. The rearrangement joins TRBV7-3 to TRBJ1-1; D ambiguous. This CDR3 region has 13 residues. From germline, CDR1 is SGHTA and CDR2 FQGTGA. Trimming stripped 2 bases from V and 2 bases from J, with 6 bases between. The CDR3 DNA sequence: TGTGCCAGCAGCTTACAGGTAAACACTGAAGCTTTCTTT. Its protein is CASSLQVNTEAFF.

The chain joins TRBV19 to TRBJ2-6, with D possibly matching TRBD1 (6 bases). This CDR3 comprises 19 residues. V dropped 6 bases and J dropped 0 bases, with 21 bases sitting between them. CDR1 LNHDA and CDR2 SQIVND come from the germline V gene (reference sequence). In DNA form, the CDR3 reads TGTGCCAGTAGCCTAAGGCTGGACAGAGATCTCTCTGGGGCCAACGTCCTGACTTTC. It translates to CASSLRLDRDLSGANVLTF.

V usage is TRBV7-6 and J usage is TRBJ2-7, with a tentative D call TRBD2 (5 bases). Germline CDR1 SGHVS, CDR2 FNYEAQ. V gave up 5 bases and J gave up 6 bases, with 17 bases separating them. CDR3 length: 14 residues. The CDR3 DNA is TGTGCCAGCAGCCCAGTAGGAGGTTCCGGCGAGCAGTACTTC. As protein: CASSPVGGSGEQYF.

The chain joins TRBV5-5 to TRBJ1-2; possible D gene TRBD1, 6 bases. Germline assignment: CDR1 SGHKS and CDR2 YYEKEE (reference sequence). V lost 3 bases to trimming and J lost 4 bases, with 16 bases between them. The CDR3 contains 15 residues. CDR3 amino acids: CASSSQLTGTYGYTF. The CDR3 region has the DNA TGTGCCAGCAGCTCGCAACTAACAGGGACCTATGGCTACACCTTC.

J is TRBJ2-7 and V is TRBV5-8, with 8 bases lining up with TRBD2. Germline V gene sequence: CDR1 SGHTS, CDR2 YDEGEE. The CDR3 is made up of 16 amino acids. The V and J ends lost 4 bases and 0 bases, in that order; junction bases with no gene match: 9. The chain's CDR3 is CASSPPGGLPSYEQYF. DNA of the CDR3: TGTGCCAGCAGCCCCCCGGGGGGGCTTCCCTCCTACGAGCAGTACTTC.

V usage is TRBV29-1 and J usage is TRBJ2-2; D possibly corresponds to TRBD2 (6 bases). The CDR3 length is 16 residues. V was shortened by 4 bases and J by 5 bases, with 20 bases between the two germline ends. The germline V gene encodes CDR1 SQVTM and CDR2 ANQGSEA. The CDR3 region is CSVGSPRDFNTGELFF. The DNA for the CDR3 is TGCAGCGTTGGTTCCCCCCGGGACTTTAATACCGGGGAGCTGTTTTTT.

This clone was counted at least ten times. The rearrangement uses TRBV19 and TRBJ1-5; no reliable D call. Looked up from germline, CDR1 is LNHDA and CDR2 is SQIVND (reference sequence). The V end lost 3 bases, the J end lost 9 bases, and 9 bases lay between the germline ends. This CDR3 spans 12 amino acids. CDR3 sequence reads: CASSIRLRPQHF. CDR3 coding DNA: TGTGCCAGTAGTATCAGGTTACGGCCCCAGCATTTT.

CDR3 sequence (DNA): TGTGCCAGCAGTGCCGGTGGACTAGCGGGAGTGTCCTACGAGCAGTACTTC. It codes for CASSAGGLAGVSYEQYF. The genes are TRBV25-1 and TRBJ2-7; 13 nucleotides match TRBD2. Germline trimming cut 4 bases from V and 1 base from J; bases unmatched to any gene: 7. Germline loops: CDR1 MGHDK, CDR2 SYGVNS. The CDR3 consists of 17 residues.

The rearrangement links TRBV27 to TRBJ2-7; 10 positions agree with TRBD2. CDR3 length: 14 amino acids. V shed 6 bases, J shed 7 bases, and the junction held 9 bases outside the gene matches. In germline, CDR1 is MNHEY, CDR2 SMNVEV (reference sequence). CDR3 sequence (DNA): TGTGCCAGCAGCAGCCTAGCGGGGGTGGTTGAGCAGTACTTC. It translates to CASSSLAGVVEQYF.

This rearrangement joins TRBV27 to TRBJ2-5; TRBD1 agrees at 7 bases. The CDR3 spans 14 residues. Germline CDR1 and CDR2: MNHEY and SMNVEV (reference sequence). V shed 2 bases and J 4 bases; nucleotides not matched to a gene: 4. CDR3 in DNA: TGTGCCAGCAGTTTAGGGGACAGAGGAGAGACCCAGTACTTC. It codes for CASSLGDRGETQYF.

This sequence joins TRBV7-9 and TRBJ2-7; D unresolved. Trimming took 4 bases from V and 2 from J, leaving 6 bases between them. The CDR3 has 12 amino acids. Per germline, CDR1 SEHNR and CDR2 FQNEAQ (reference sequence). For the CDR3, the DNA is TGTGCCAGCAGCTGGGCCGCCTACGAGCAGTACTTC. Encoded protein: CASSWAAYEQYF.

The gene calls are TRBV11-2 and TRBJ2-3; D not certain. The CDR3 sequence is 13 residues long. The V gene lost 5 bases and the J gene lost 1 base, with 7 bases spanning the gap. The germline CDR1 and CDR2 sequences are SGHAT and FQNNGV. The CDR3 sequence is CASSRLGTDTQYF. CDR3 nucleotides: TGTGCCAGCAGCCGCCTAGGCACAGATACGCAGTATTTT.

The chain has TRBV7-8 and TRBJ2-3; a possible D gene is TRBD2 (6 bases). The CDR3 extends over 15 amino acids. Trimming stripped 5 bases from V and 1 base from J, with 13 bases between. Germline values: CDR1 SGHVS, CDR2 FQNEAQ. CDR3 DNA: TGTGCCAGCAGCCGGGGTAGCGGACGCACAGATACGCAGTATTTT. Protein: CASSRGSGRTDTQYF.

The chain links TRBV28 to TRBJ2-5, with TRBD1 identical over 8 bases. The CDR3 length is 15 residues. The V gene end was trimmed by 5 bases and the J gene end by 6 bases; junction bases not matched to a gene: 11. Germline V lookup: CDR1 MDHEN, CDR2 SYDVKM. The CDR3 protein is CASSIGQGSVKTQYF. CDR3 sequence (DNA): TGTGCCAGCAGTATAGGACAGGGCTCGGTAAAGACCCAGTACTTC.

The chain has TRBV7-9 and TRBJ2-5; D gene uncertain. Trimming cost V 2 bases and J 5 bases, with 12 bases left between them. Germline V CDR1 and CDR2: SEHNR, FQNEAQ (reference sequence). The length of the CDR3 is 14 residues. CDR3 nucleotide sequence: TGTGCCAGCAGCTTACCAGGATTCGGCGAGACCCAGTACTTC. Its protein product is CASSLPGFGETQYF.

This rearrangement joins TRBV27 to TRBJ2-1; D is undetermined. The ends were cut back, 6 bases at V and 0 bases at J, with 12 bases in the middle. Germline CDR1 MNHEY, CDR2 SMNVEV (reference sequence). The CDR3 is made up of 15 amino acids. In DNA, the CDR3 is TGTGCCAGCAGGCCCCAACGCGTCTCCTACAATGAGCAGTTCTTC. Translation: CASRPQRVSYNEQFF.

This chain connects TRBV27 to TRBJ2-1; TRBD2 aligns across 8 bases. The CDR3 is 15 amino acids. The V segment lost 6 bases and the J segment 2 bases; nucleotides outside the gene matches: 6. Germline-derived CDR1 and CDR2 are MNHEY and SMNVEV (reference sequence). The CDR3 nucleotides are TGTGCCAGCAGAGTTAGCGGGGCTCCCTACAATGAGCAGTTCTTC. It encodes CASRVSGAPYNEQFF.

Here the CDR3 DNA reads TGTGCCACCACTCGATACAATGAGCAGTTCTTC. This encodes CATTRYNEQFF. V is TRBV10-3 and J is TRBJ2-1, with no clear D. Between the trimmed V and J ends, which lost 10 bases and 4 bases, there was a span of 8 bases. Germline V gene data show CDR1 as ENHRY and CDR2 as SYGVKD. This CDR3 has 11 residues.